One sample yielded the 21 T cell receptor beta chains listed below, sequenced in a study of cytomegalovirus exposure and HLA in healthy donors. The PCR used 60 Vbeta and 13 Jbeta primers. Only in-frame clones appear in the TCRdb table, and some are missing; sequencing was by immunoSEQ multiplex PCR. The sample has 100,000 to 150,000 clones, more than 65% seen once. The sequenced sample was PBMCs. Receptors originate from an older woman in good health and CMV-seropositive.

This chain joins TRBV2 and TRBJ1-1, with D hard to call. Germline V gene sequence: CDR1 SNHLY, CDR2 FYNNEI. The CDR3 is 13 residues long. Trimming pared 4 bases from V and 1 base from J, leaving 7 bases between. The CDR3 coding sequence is TGTGCCAGCAGTGTATCGGGGAACACTGAAGCTTTCTTT. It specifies CASSVSGNTEAFF.

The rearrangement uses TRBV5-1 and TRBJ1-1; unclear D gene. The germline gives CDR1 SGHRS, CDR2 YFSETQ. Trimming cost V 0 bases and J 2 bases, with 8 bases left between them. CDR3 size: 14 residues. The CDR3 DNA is TGCGCCAGCAGCTTGGACCCTAGAAACACTGAAGCTTTCTTT. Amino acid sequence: CASSLDPRNTEAFF.

This chain's CDR3 is CASSGGTGNEKLFF. DNA of the CDR3: TGTGCCAGCAGTGGGGGGACAGGTAACGAAAAACTGTTTTTT. The gene calls are TRBV2 and TRBJ1-4; TRBD1 matches at 8 bases. After removal of 4 bases from V and 8 bases from J, the junction contained 6 bases not matched to a gene. Germline V gene lookup returns CDR1 SNHLY and CDR2 FYNNEI. This CDR3 spans 14 amino acids.

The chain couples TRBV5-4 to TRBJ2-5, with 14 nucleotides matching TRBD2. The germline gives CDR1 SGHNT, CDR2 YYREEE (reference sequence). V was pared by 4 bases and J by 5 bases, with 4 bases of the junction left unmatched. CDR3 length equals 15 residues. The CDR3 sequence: CASSLGLAGVETQYF. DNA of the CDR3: TGTGCCAGCAGCCTGGGACTAGCGGGGGTGGAGACCCAGTACTTC.

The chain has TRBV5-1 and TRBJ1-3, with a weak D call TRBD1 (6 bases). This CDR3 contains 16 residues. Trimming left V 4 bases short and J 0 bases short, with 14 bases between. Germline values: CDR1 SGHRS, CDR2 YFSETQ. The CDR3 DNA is TGCGCCAGCAGCCCCCAGGGGAGCGACTCTGGAAACACCATATATTTT. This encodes CASSPQGSDSGNTIYF. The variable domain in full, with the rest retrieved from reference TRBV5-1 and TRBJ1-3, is KAGVTQTPRYLIKTRGQQVTLSCSPISGHRSVSWYQQTPGQGLQFLFEYFSETQRNKGNFPGRFSGRQFSNSRSEMNVSTLELGDSALYLCASSPQGSDSGNTIYFGEGSWLTVV.

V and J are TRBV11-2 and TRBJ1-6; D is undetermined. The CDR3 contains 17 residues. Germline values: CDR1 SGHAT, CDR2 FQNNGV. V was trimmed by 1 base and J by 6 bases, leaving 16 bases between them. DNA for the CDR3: TGTGCCAGCAGCTTAGTACCCTTAAAAACCGGTAATTCACCCCTCCACTTT. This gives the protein CASSLVPLKTGNSPLHF. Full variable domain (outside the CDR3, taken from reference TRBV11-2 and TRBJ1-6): EAGVAQSPRYKIIEKRQSVAFWCNPISGHATLYWYQQILGQGPKLLIQFQNNGVVDDSQLPKDRFSAERLKGVDSTLKIQPAKLEDSAVYLCASSLVPLKTGNSPLHFGNGTRLTVT.

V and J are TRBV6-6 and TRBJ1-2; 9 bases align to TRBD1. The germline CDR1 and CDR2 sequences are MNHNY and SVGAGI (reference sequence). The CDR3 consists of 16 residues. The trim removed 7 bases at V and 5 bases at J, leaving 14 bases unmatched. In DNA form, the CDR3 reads TGTGCCAGCACGCGGATGGACAGGGGATCCTGGTATGGCTACACCTTC. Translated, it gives CASTRMDRGSWYGYTF.

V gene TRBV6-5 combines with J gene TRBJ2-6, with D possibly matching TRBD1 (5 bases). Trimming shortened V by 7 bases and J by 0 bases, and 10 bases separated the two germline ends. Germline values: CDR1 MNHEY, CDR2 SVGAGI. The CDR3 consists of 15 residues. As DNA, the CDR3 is TGTGCCAGCACCACAGGATACTCTGGGGCCAACGTCCTGACTTTC. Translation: CASTTGYSGANVLTF.

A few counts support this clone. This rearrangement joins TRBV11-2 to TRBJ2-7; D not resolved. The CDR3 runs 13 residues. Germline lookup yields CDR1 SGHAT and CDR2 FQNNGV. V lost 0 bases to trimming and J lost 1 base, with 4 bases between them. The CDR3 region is CASSLDPSYEQYF. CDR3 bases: TGTGCCAGCAGCTTAGACCCTTCCTACGAGCAGTACTTC. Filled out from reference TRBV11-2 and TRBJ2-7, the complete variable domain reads EAGVAQSPRYKIIEKRQSVAFWCNPISGHATLYWYQQILGQGPKLLIQFQNNGVVDDSQLPKDRFSAERLKGVDSTLKIQPAKLEDSAVYLCASSLDPSYEQYFGPGTRLTVT.

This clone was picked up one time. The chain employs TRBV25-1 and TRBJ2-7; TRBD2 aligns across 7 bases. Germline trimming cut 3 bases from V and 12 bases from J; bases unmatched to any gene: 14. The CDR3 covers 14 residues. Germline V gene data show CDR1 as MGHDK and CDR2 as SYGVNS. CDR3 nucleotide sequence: TGTGCCAGCAGTGACGCCTGGACGGGGGGTGAAAGGTACTTC. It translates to CASSDAWTGGERYF.

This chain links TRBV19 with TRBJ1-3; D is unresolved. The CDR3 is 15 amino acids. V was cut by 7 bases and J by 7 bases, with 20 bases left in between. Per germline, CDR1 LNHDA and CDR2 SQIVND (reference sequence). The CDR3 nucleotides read TGTGCCAGTACACGGGATTCTAACTCCAGGAACACCATATATTTT. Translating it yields CASTRDSNSRNTIYF. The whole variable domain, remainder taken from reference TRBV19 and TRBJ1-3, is DGGITQSPKYLFRKEGQNVTLSCEQNLNHDAMYWYRQDPGQGLRLIYYSQIVNDFQKGDIAEGYSVSREKKESFPLTVTSAQKNPTAFYLCASTRDSNSRNTIYFGEGSWLTVV.

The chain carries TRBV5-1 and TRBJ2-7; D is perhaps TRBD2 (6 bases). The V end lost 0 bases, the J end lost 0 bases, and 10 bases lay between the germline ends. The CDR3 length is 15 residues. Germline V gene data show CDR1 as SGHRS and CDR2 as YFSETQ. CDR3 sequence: CASSLEGRGSYEQYF. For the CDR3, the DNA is TGCGCCAGCAGCTTGGAGGGGCGGGGCTCCTACGAGCAGTACTTC.

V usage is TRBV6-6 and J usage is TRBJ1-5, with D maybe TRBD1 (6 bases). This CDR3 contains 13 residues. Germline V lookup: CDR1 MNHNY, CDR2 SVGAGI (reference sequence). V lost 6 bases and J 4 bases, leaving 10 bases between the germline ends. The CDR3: CASRRQENQPQHF. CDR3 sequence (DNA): TGTGCCAGCAGGCGACAGGAAAATCAGCCCCAGCATTTT.

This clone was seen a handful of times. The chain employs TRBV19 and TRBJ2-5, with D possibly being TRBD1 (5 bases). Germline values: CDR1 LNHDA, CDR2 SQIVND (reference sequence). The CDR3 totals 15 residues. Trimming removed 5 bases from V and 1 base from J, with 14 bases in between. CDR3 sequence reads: CASSPGLWGQETQYF. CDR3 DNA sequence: TGTGCCAGTAGTCCAGGGTTATGGGGCCAAGAGACCCAGTACTTC.

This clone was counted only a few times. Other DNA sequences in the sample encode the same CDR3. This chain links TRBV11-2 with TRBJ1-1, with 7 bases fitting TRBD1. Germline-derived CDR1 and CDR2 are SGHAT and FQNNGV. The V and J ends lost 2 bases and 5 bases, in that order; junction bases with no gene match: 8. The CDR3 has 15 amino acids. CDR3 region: CASSLISGRGTEAFF. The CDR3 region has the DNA TGTGCCAGCAGCTTAATTTCCGGCAGGGGGACTGAAGCTTTCTTT.

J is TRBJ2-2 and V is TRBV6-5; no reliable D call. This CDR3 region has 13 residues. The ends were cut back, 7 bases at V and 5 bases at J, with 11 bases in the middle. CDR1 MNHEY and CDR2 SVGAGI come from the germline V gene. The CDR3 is CASNGPGTGELFF. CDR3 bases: TGTGCCAGCAACGGCCCCGGGACCGGGGAGCTGTTTTTT.

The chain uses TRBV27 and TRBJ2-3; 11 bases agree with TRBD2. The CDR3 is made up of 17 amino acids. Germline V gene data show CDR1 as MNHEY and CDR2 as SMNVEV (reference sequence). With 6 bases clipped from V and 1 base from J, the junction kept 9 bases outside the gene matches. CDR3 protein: CASRFSGGALRTDTQYF. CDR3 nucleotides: TGTGCCAGCAGGTTTAGCGGGGGGGCCCTTCGCACAGATACGCAGTATTTT.

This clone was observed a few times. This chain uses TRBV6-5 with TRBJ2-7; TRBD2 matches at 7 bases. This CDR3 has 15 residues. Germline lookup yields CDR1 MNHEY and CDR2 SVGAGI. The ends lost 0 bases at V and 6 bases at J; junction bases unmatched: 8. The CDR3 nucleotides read TGTGCCAGCAGTTACTCCGGGGAGGGGCCTTCCGAGCAGTACTTC. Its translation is CASSYSGEGPSEQYF.

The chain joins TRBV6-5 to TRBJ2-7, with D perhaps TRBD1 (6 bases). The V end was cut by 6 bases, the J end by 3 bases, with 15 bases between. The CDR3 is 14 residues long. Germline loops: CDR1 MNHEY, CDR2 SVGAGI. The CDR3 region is CASSQGQRHYEQYF. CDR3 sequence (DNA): TGTGCCAGCAGCCAGGGGCAGCGACACTACGAGCAGTACTTC.

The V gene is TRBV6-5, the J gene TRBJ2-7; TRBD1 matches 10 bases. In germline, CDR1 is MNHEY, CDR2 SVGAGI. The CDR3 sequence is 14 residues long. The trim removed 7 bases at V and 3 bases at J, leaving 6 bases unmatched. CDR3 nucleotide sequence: TGTGCCAGCACCGCCGGGACAGGGGTCTACGAGCAGTACTTC. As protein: CASTAGTGVYEQYF.

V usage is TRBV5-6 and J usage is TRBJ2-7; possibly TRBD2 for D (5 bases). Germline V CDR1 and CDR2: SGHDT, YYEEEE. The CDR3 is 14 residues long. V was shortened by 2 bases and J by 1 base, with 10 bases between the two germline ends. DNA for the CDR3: TGTGCCAGCAGCTTCGGCAGCGGATCCTACGAGCAGTACTTC. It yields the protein CASSFGSGSYEQYF.